These 20 T cell receptor beta chains originate from one sample sequenced in a study of shared T cell receptors in the human thymus (dated by TCRdb to the early 2020s). The library was built by means of the immunoSEQ multiplex PCR assay. Not all clones reach the TCRdb copy of this immuneACCESS table, which keeps in-frame sequences only. Checked studies attribute under half of the gap to unresolved V genes and leave the rest unexplained. The sample contains more than 550,000 clones, 70% to 90% of them found a single time. More than 0.008% of the sample rests with the top ten. Another study also made use of these data, one on human thymus T cells.

Source material: thymocytes. The receptors shown here come from a girl less than two years old with a congenital heart defect. Donor details come from another sample of the same person, matched by shared clones.

The sample holds a few counts of this clone. The CDR3 spells CSVPRLLAGGLNEQFF. CDR3 coding DNA: TGCAGCGTCCCCCGCTTACTAGCGGGGGGGCTCAATGAGCAGTTCTTC. The chain joins TRBV29-1 to TRBJ2-1; TRBD2 agrees at 13 bases. V shed 6 bases and J 6 bases; nucleotides not matched to a gene: 11. Per germline, CDR1 SQVTM and CDR2 ANQGSEA. The CDR3 has 16 residues.

The chain has TRBV15 and TRBJ1-2; no clear D gene. The CDR3 extends over 14 amino acids. The germline V gene has CDR1 LNHNV and CDR2 YYDKDF (reference sequence). Trimming cost V 2 bases and J 6 bases, with 13 bases left between them. CDR3 nucleotide sequence: TGTGCCACCAGCAGAAAGTACACCCGGGATGGCTACACCTTC. Amino acid sequence: CATSRKYTRDGYTF.

This clone has just a few counts. The chain has TRBV28 and TRBJ1-6, with D possibly being TRBD1 (5 bases). V lost 3 bases and J lost 10, with 25 bases in between. The CDR3 length is 18 residues. From germline, CDR1 is MDHEN and CDR2 SYDVKM. The DNA of the CDR3 is TGTGCCAGCAGTTTTTGGGACCCTTGGGACGGGGGGTACTCACCCCTCCACTTT. It encodes CASSFWDPWDGGYSPLHF.

The chain has TRBV6-5 and TRBJ1-2, with D possibly being TRBD1 (6 bases). Germline CDR1 reads MNHEY; CDR2 reads SVGAGI. V lost 6 bases and J lost 5, with 13 bases in between. The CDR3 has 13 residues. CDR3 loop: CASSSGTPYGYTF. CDR3 DNA sequence: TGTGCCAGCAGCTCCGGGACACCTTATGGCTACACCTTC.

The chain uses TRBV5-6 and TRBJ2-1, with TRBD1 matching 7 bases. CDR3 length equals 18 residues. Germline-derived CDR1 and CDR2 are SGHDT and YYEEEE. V lost 0 bases to trimming and J lost 9 bases; unmatched junction nucleotides: 18. The DNA for the CDR3 is TGTGCCAGCAGCTTGGCCCGGCCGTTATCGACAGGGCCCTCTGAGCAGTTCTTC. Residues: CASSLARPLSTGPSEQFF.

The J gene is TRBJ1-1, the V gene TRBV2; 9 bases line up with TRBD1. Germline V gene lookup returns CDR1 SNHLY and CDR2 FYNNEI. The CDR3 totals 17 residues. The V and J ends lost 2 bases and 4 bases, in that order; junction bases with no gene match: 11. For the CDR3, the DNA is TGTGCCAGCAGTGAACAGTACGGACAGGGGCGAAGCACTGAAGCTTTCTTT. Protein sequence: CASSEQYGQGRSTEAFF.

The chain is built from TRBV11-2 and TRBJ2-7; the D is unclear. This CDR3 spans 14 amino acids. The V gene's germline CDR1 is SGHAT and CDR2 FQNNGV. V was clipped by 0 bases and J by 4 bases, with 10 bases between them. The CDR3 DNA sequence: TGTGCCAGCAGCTTAGATCTCCAGATTTACGAGCAGTACTTC. As protein: CASSLDLQIYEQYF.

V is TRBV5-1 and J is TRBJ2-7; D uncertain. The CDR3 length is 14 residues. Per germline, CDR1 SGHRS and CDR2 YFSETQ. The V end lost 4 bases, the J end lost 4 bases, and 15 bases lay between the germline ends. CDR3 region: CASSPTITAYEQYF. DNA of the CDR3: TGCGCCAGCAGCCCCACGATCACAGCTTACGAGCAGTACTTC.

The CDR3, as DNA: TGTGCCAGCAGCGAAAAAAATGCCGGGACAGGGAATGGCTACACCTTC. This translates into CASSEKNAGTGNGYTF. The V and J genes are TRBV7-8 and TRBJ1-2; 9 bases match TRBD1. V shed 5 bases and J 6 bases; nucleotides not matched to a gene: 13. The germline CDR1 and CDR2 sequences are SGHVS and FQNEAQ. The CDR3 covers 16 residues.

The chain links TRBV4-1 to TRBJ2-6; 7 bases line up with TRBD2. The CDR3 has 21 amino acids. V dropped 2 bases and J dropped 0; count of bases not matched to a gene: 16. The V gene's germline CDR1 is MGHRA and CDR2 YSYEKL. In nucleotides, the CDR3 is TGCGCCAGCAGCCAATGCGGTGTGACCCGGGACTACACCTCTGGGGCCAACGTCCTGACTTTC. Encoded protein: CASSQCGVTRDYTSGANVLTF.

This clone was recorded a few times. V is TRBV15 and J is TRBJ1-4; D perhaps matches TRBD1 (5 bases). The CDR3 spans 15 residues. V was clipped by 1 base and J by 3 bases, with 9 bases between them. The germline V gene encodes CDR1 LNHNV and CDR2 YYDKDF (reference sequence). CDR3 sequence reads: CATSRVRQPNEKLFF. DNA of the CDR3: TGTGCCACCAGCAGAGTAAGACAGCCTAATGAAAAACTGTTTTTT.

The V gene is TRBV18, the J gene TRBJ1-4, with TRBD1 matching over 7 bases. The CDR3 is made up of 14 amino acids. The germline CDR1 and CDR2 sequences are KGHSH and LQKENI. V lost 4 bases and J lost 14; bases outside the gene matches: 13. Written as DNA, the CDR3 is TGTGCCAGCTCACGGGACAGCCTCTGCGGGGTGCTGTTTTTT. This translates into CASSRDSLCGVLFF.

V is TRBV30 and J is TRBJ2-7; D is possibly TRBD2 (5 bases). Per the germline V gene, CDR1 is GTSNPN and CDR2 is SVGIG (reference sequence). V was cut by 2 bases and J by 3 bases, with 17 bases left in between. The length of the CDR3 is 15 residues. The CDR3 DNA sequence: TGTGCCTGGAGTTTAGGCCCTCCTGGACTCTACGAGCAGTACTTC. Residues: CAWSLGPPGLYEQYF. The full variable domain, its missing parts supplied by reference TRBV30 and TRBJ2-7, is SQTIHQWPATLVQPVGSPLSLECTVEGTSNPNLYWYRQAAGRGLQLLFYSVGIGQISSEVPQNLSASRPQDRQFILSSKKLLLSDSGFYLCAWSLGPPGLYEQYFGPGTRLTVT.

Notes on this clone: At one boundary the junction diverges from the germline segment, which might be a read error. The rearrangement uses TRBV7-8 and TRBJ2-7; TRBD1 matches at 12 bases. Germline V gene data show CDR1 as SGHVS and CDR2 as FQNEAQ. The CDR3 loop spans 18 amino acids. The CDR3 loop is CASSSYTEIPGQGAILTF. CDR3 nucleotides: TGTGCCAGCAGCTCCTACACCGAGATCCCGGGACAGGGGGCTATTCTAACTTTC. The whole variable domain, filled in from reference TRBV7-8 and TRBJ2-7, reads GAGVSQSPRYKVAKRGQDVALRCDPISGHVSLFWYQQALGQGPEFLTYFQNEAQLDKSGLPSDRFFAERPEGSVSTLKIQRTQQEDSAVYLCASSSYTEIPGQGAILTFGPGTRLTVT.

The V and J genes are TRBV5-1 and TRBJ2-3, with unresolved D. V was pared by 4 bases and J by 0 bases, with 12 bases between. CDR3 length: 15 residues. From germline, CDR1 is SGHRS and CDR2 YFSETQ. The CDR3 loop is CASSPPQRSTDTQYF. In DNA form, the CDR3 reads TGCGCCAGCAGCCCTCCACAGAGAAGCACAGATACGCAGTATTTT.

V and J are TRBV7-6 and TRBJ1-2; 8 bases fit TRBD1. Germline CDR1 reads SGHVS; CDR2 reads FNYEAQ. Germline trimming cut 5 bases from V and 8 bases from J; bases unmatched to any gene: 13. The CDR3 has 15 amino acids. The CDR3 is CASSPRTGRGVGYTF. The CDR3 region has the DNA TGTGCCAGCAGCCCCCGGACAGGGCGAGGAGTAGGCTACACCTTC.

The chain carries TRBV4-3 and TRBJ1-2; D unclear. The V gene lost 6 bases and the J gene lost 8 bases, with 22 bases spanning the gap. Germline CDR1 and CDR2: LGHNA and YSLEER. The CDR3 consists of 15 residues. The CDR3 DNA reads as TGCGCCAGCAGAAAAGGCGAAGGGAGGGATAGGGGCTACACCTTC. This sequence encodes CASRKGEGRDRGYTF.

In this sample, this clone turned up a few times. The chain employs TRBV15 and TRBJ2-7; 9 bases are a match to TRBD2. The junction had 4 bases not matched to a gene; V was cut back by 2 bases and J by 2 bases. Germline V gives CDR1 LNHNV, CDR2 YYDKDF (reference sequence). There are 15 residues in the CDR3. The CDR3 protein is CATSRQTSGTYEQYF. CDR3 sequence (DNA): TGTGCCACCAGCAGACAGACTAGCGGTACCTACGAGCAGTACTTC.

V is TRBV5-4 and J is TRBJ2-2, with D possibly being TRBD1 (6 bases). CDR1 SGHNT and CDR2 YYREEE come from the germline V gene (reference sequence). V gave up 2 bases and J gave up 5 bases, with 10 bases separating them. This CDR3 spans 14 amino acids. The CDR3, as DNA: TGTGCCAGCAGCTTTCAGGGGTGGACCGGGGAGCTGTTTTTT. Translated: CASSFQGWTGELFF.

This sequence joins TRBV29-1 and TRBJ1-2; D possibly corresponds to TRBD1 (5 bases). V shed 7 bases and J shed 0 bases, with 12 bases lying between them. CDR1 SQVTM and CDR2 ANQGSEA come from the germline V gene. This CDR3 comprises 13 residues. The CDR3 nucleotides read TGCAGCGCAACGGGACTCACTAACTATGGCTACACCTTC. The encoded protein is CSATGLTNYGYTF.